This TCR beta chain emerged from a study of brain T cells in children with intractable seizures. The study's findings and limits: Only CDR3 sequence similarity suggested viral specificity, without known HCMV serostatus. Pre-surgery blood may have been undersampled, hiding some clones.

Turning to this clone: Its specificity is not known.

Only in-frame clones appear in the TCRdb table, and some are missing; sequencing was by immunoSEQ multiplex PCR. The sample consists of a few hundred thousand clones, 93% of them appearing once. The germline V gene encodes CDR1 MNHEY and CDR2 SVGAGI. V was cut by 6 bases and J by 3 bases, with 12 bases left in between. The CDR3 loop spans 13 amino acids. The time point here: blood from clinic visit 5 months post-surgery; TSC patient then seizure free. Only cases whose brain tissue showed the highest T cell transcript signatures were sequenced. Sequencing used peripheral blood, obtained 4 to 5 months after surgery. The sequence was collected from a boy under two years old with tuberous sclerosis and intractable seizures. This chain uses TRBV6-5 with TRBJ2-7; D uncertain. The CDR3 region is CASRLPGRYEQYF. The CDR3 region has the DNA TGTGCCAGCAGACTCCCCGGACGCTACGAGCAGTACTTC.